Listed here are 5 T cell receptor beta chains from one sample, sequenced in a study of breast tumors, draining lymph nodes, adjacent tissues. TCRdb re-derived calls from the multiplex PCR reads in MiXCR, one entry per CDR3 protein. The sample yields approximately 230,000 distinct CDR3 sequences, about 34% seen once. Breast cancer patients provided tissue from their axillary draining lymph nodes. The sequenced sample consisted of axillary lymph node tissue. These receptors all stem from a female donor with breast cancer. Some clones in this sample may be carry-over from other donors' samples.

Notes on this clonotype: Mismatch with germline at one junction end may stem from a read error. The chain combines TRBV11-2 with TRBJ2-1, with D unclear. Germline CDR1 SGHAT, CDR2 FQNNGV. The CDR3 spans 11 residues. The CDR3 here is CASAAPNEPFF. CDR3 bases: TGTGCCAGCGCAGCGCCAAATGAGCCGTTCTTC.

The rearrangement links TRBV2 to TRBJ1-1; tentative D call: TRBD1 (5 bases). V lost 5 bases and J lost 1, with 8 bases in between. CDR3 length equals 13 residues. The germline CDR1 and CDR2 sequences are SNHLY and FYNNEI. CDR3 sequence reads: CASSSGANTEAFF. The CDR3 DNA reads as TGTGCCAGCAGTTCCGGGGCGAACACTGAAGCTTTCTTT.

This clonotype was counted only a few times. The chain couples TRBV6-2 or TRBV6-3 to TRBJ2-7, with TRBD2 matching over 8 bases. The germline V gene encodes CDR1 MNHEY and CDR2 SVGEGT. The CDR3 loop spans 15 amino acids. Germline trimming cut 5 bases from V and 5 bases from J; bases unmatched to any gene: 11. CDR3 coding DNA: TGTGCCAGCAGTCAGCGGCGAGCGGGAGTCCACGAGCAGTACTTC. As protein: CASSQRRAGVHEQYF.

This clonotype was observed many times. The CDR3 coding sequence is TGTGCCACCAGTGACGGACTAGTCGAGCAGTACTTC. This gives the protein CATSDGLVEQYF. V is TRBV24-1 and J is TRBJ2-7, with 7 nucleotides matching TRBD2. The V and J ends lost 4 bases and 6 bases, in that order; junction bases with no gene match: 2. The CDR3 is 12 residues long. Germline-derived CDR1 and CDR2 are KGHDR and SFDVKD.

This clonotype was observed a few times. The rearrangement joins TRBV6-1 to TRBJ2-4, with D possibly TRBD1 on 6 matching bases. The V end lost 6 bases, the J end lost 7 bases, and 10 bases lay between the germline ends. Germline-derived CDR1 and CDR2 are MNHNS and SASEGT. The CDR3 is 12 residues long. The CDR3 nucleotides read TGTGCCAGCAGGGCAACAGGGAACATTCAGTACTTC. Translating gives CASRATGNIQYF.